The 20 T cell receptor beta chains presented below share a single source sample, sequenced in a study of blood T cell repertoires in COVID-19. Sequenced by immunoSEQ multiplex PCR; TCRdb stores in-frame clones only, minus some. The sample records approximately 180,000 clones, roughly 76% being singletons. What was sequenced was peripheral blood. These receptors originate from a woman of 80 years or more with COVID-19, enrolled during active disease.

This clone was seen only a few times. The chain recombines TRBV10-3 with TRBJ2-7; no clear D gene. CDR3 length: 12 residues. CDR1 ENHRY and CDR2 SYGVKD come from the germline V gene. Trimming removed 2 bases at V and 5 bases at J, with 7 bases between. The CDR3 protein is CAISEGSHEQYF. The CDR3 DNA reads as TGTGCCATCAGTGAGGGCTCACACGAGCAGTACTTC.

The chain carries TRBV6-6 and TRBJ1-4; the D is unclear. V was clipped by 0 bases and J by 15 bases, with 17 bases between them. The V gene's germline CDR1 is MNHNY and CDR2 SVGAGI (reference sequence). The length of the CDR3 is 14 residues. The CDR3 nucleotides read TGTGCCAGCAGTTACTCAAGTGCGGTGATAGAGGTGTTTTTT. This gives the protein CASSYSSAVIEVFF.

This chain joins TRBV18 and TRBJ2-1; 7 positions agree with TRBD2. CDR1 is KGHSH and CDR2 is LQKENI in the germline V gene. With V trimmed by 10 bases and J by 6 bases, 15 bases remained unmatched. There are 15 residues in the CDR3. The CDR3 here is CANSLIAGRGNEQFF. The CDR3 region has the DNA TGTGCCAACTCCCTTATTGCGGGGAGGGGCAATGAGCAGTTCTTC.

V is TRBV19 and J is TRBJ2-5, with D possibly matching TRBD1 (6 bases). The germline gives CDR1 LNHDA, CDR2 SQIVND (reference sequence). The CDR3 extends over 14 amino acids. Deletions cut 5 bases from V and 5 bases from J, with 15 bases between. As DNA, the CDR3 is TGTGCCAGTAGTTACAGGGCCCCGGGGGAGACCCAGTACTTC. Translating gives CASSYRAPGETQYF. Variable domain in full (rest from reference TRBV19 and TRBJ2-5): DGGITQSPKYLFRKEGQNVTLSCEQNLNHDAMYWYRQDPGQGLRLIYYSQIVNDFQKGDIAEGYSVSREKKESFPLTVTSAQKNPTAFYLCASSYRAPGETQYFGPGTRLLVL.

The genes are TRBV2 and TRBJ1-1; D not certain. Trimming cost V 5 bases and J 11 bases, with 12 bases left between them. The CDR3 extends over 11 amino acids. Germline V lookup: CDR1 SNHLY, CDR2 FYNNEI. The CDR3 loop reads CASSPDSRAFF. The CDR3, as DNA: TGTGCCAGCAGTCCAGACTCCCGGGCTTTCTTT.

The V call is TRBV7-2, the J call TRBJ1-6; D may be TRBD1 (5 bases). V lost 5 bases and J 0 bases, leaving 11 bases between the germline ends. The V gene's germline CDR1 is SGHTA and CDR2 FQGNSA. The CDR3 runs 16 residues. Written as DNA, the CDR3 is TGTGCCAGCAGCCCCCGACAGAGCTCCTATAATTCACCCCTCCACTTT. Its protein product is CASSPRQSSYNSPLHF.

The genes are TRBV6-1 and TRBJ1-3; D gene uncertain. Germline values: CDR1 MNHNS, CDR2 SASEGT. The V gene lost 3 bases and the J gene lost 0 bases, with 15 bases spanning the gap. This CDR3 region has 17 residues. The CDR3 bases are TGTGCCAGCAGTGACAAAGGAGGGAGATACTCTGGAAACACCATATATTTT. Amino acids: CASSDKGGRYSGNTIYF.

The CDR3 loop is CASSQDTHNSPLHF. Here the CDR3 DNA reads TGTGCCAGCAGCCAAGACACTCATAATTCACCCCTCCACTTT. The chain carries TRBV4-2 and TRBJ1-6, with D hard to call. The CDR3 is made up of 14 amino acids. V was clipped by 0 bases and J by 5 bases, with 5 bases between them. Germline V lookup: CDR1 LGHNA, CDR2 YNFKEQ.

The J gene is TRBJ1-2, the V gene TRBV29-1; no clear D gene. The germline V gene has CDR1 SQVTM and CDR2 ANQGSEA. With 4 bases removed from V and 4 bases from J, the gap between germline ends came to 7 bases. The CDR3 length is 11 residues. The CDR3 spells CSVGESYGYTF. CDR3 coding DNA: TGCAGCGTTGGGGAGTCCTATGGCTACACCTTC. Filled out from reference TRBV29-1 and TRBJ1-2, the complete variable domain reads SAVISQKPSRDICQRGTSLTIQCQVDSQVTMMFWYRQQPGQSLTLIATANQGSEATYESGFVIDKFPISRPNLTFSTLTVSNMSPEDSSIYLCSVGESYGYTFGSGTRLTVV.

The V and J genes are TRBV5-1 and TRBJ2-5; D call uncertain. Germline V lookup: CDR1 SGHRS, CDR2 YFSETQ. The CDR3 has 14 amino acids. Trimming removed 2 bases from V and 4 bases from J, with 12 bases in between. Here the CDR3 reads CASSFMAGVETQYF. Written as DNA, the CDR3 is TGCGCCAGCAGCTTCATGGCAGGTGTAGAGACCCAGTACTTC.

This clone was detected only once. This chain uses TRBV7-2 with TRBJ1-2; 7 nucleotides match TRBD1. The CDR3 extends over 14 amino acids. Germline lookup yields CDR1 SGHTA and CDR2 FQGNSA. Trimming cost V 5 bases and J 3 bases; bases outside gene matches: 6. The CDR3 protein is CASSMATGDYGYTF. DNA for the CDR3: TGTGCCAGCAGCATGGCCACAGGGGACTATGGCTACACCTTC. The full variable domain, completed using reference TRBV7-2 and TRBJ1-2, is GAGVSQSPSNKVTEKGKDVELRCDPISGHTALYWYRQSLGQGLEFLIYFQGNSAPDKSGLPSDRFSAERTGGSVSTLTIQRTQQEDSAVYLCASSMATGDYGYTFGSGTRLTVV.

V and J are TRBV10-2 and TRBJ1-4; D call uncertain. V was clipped by 3 bases and J by 4 bases, with 12 bases between them. CDR1 and CDR2 from the germline V gene are WSHSY and SAAADI. This CDR3 comprises 15 residues. The CDR3 region is CASSDPSGNNEKLFF. The CDR3 DNA reads TGCGCCAGCAGTGATCCTTCCGGTAATAATGAAAAACTGTTTTTT.

V and J are TRBV27 and TRBJ2-1; 8 bases are shared with TRBD1. The ends lost 4 bases at V and 3 bases at J; junction bases unmatched: 8. CDR3 length equals 16 residues. CDR1 is MNHEY, CDR2 SMNVEV, per germline (reference sequence). The CDR3, as DNA: TGTGCCAGCAGTTCCGATCCGGGACAGGTCTACAATGAGCAGTTCTTC. It encodes CASSSDPGQVYNEQFF.

This chain uses TRBV30 with TRBJ2-7, with a possible D match to TRBD2 (5 bases). With 7 bases removed from V and 3 bases from J, the gap between germline ends came to 19 bases. Germline V gives CDR1 GTSNPN, CDR2 SVGIG (reference sequence). There are 14 residues in the CDR3. CDR3 residues: CALRATKAHYEQYF. CDR3 coding DNA: TGTGCCTTGAGAGCGACTAAAGCCCACTACGAGCAGTACTTC.

The chain links TRBV19 to TRBJ2-7, with 11 bases aligning to TRBD1. Germline V gene sequence: CDR1 LNHDA, CDR2 SQIVND (reference sequence). The CDR3 has 14 amino acids. V gave up 5 bases and J gave up 6 bases; unmatched junction bases: 6. CDR3 in amino acids: CASSPRTGGSEQYF. As DNA, the CDR3 is TGTGCCAGTAGTCCACGGACAGGGGGCTCCGAGCAGTACTTC.

V usage is TRBV18 and J usage is TRBJ2-7; 8 nucleotides agree with TRBD2. CDR3 length equals 14 residues. V lost 4 bases, J lost 4 bases, and 6 bases stayed unmatched. The germline CDR1 and CDR2 sequences are KGHSH and LQKENI. The CDR3 coding sequence is TGTGCCAGCTCACAGGGACTAGAGTTTTACGAGCAGTACTTC. Protein: CASSQGLEFYEQYF.

The chain joins TRBV6-1 to TRBJ1-1; D call uncertain. Germline loops: CDR1 MNHNS, CDR2 SASEGT. V was trimmed by 0 bases and J by 0 bases, leaving 11 bases between them. The CDR3 spans 16 residues. The CDR3 sequence: CASSEALEVLNTEAFF. Here the CDR3 DNA reads TGTGCCAGCAGTGAAGCGCTAGAGGTTCTGAACACTGAAGCTTTCTTT.

The chain is built from TRBV9 and TRBJ1-2; D is possibly TRBD1 (6 bases). This CDR3 is 14 amino acids long. Trimming cost V 4 bases and J 4 bases, with 14 bases left between them. From germline, CDR1 is SGDLS and CDR2 YYNGEE. The CDR3 loop reads CASSPGQIFYGYTF. The CDR3 DNA sequence: TGTGCCAGCAGCCCAGGACAGATTTTCTATGGCTACACCTTC.

This clone appeared once. This chain links TRBV4-2 with TRBJ2-1; possibly TRBD1 for D (6 bases). The V gene lost 0 bases and the J gene lost 3 bases, with 15 bases spanning the gap. Germline V gene sequence: CDR1 LGHNA, CDR2 YNFKEQ. The CDR3 consists of 17 residues. The chain's CDR3 is CASSQDGGQILYNEQFF. CDR3 in DNA: TGTGCCAGCAGCCAAGACGGCGGACAGATCCTCTACAATGAGCAGTTCTTC.

The chain carries TRBV5-8 and TRBJ2-1; TRBD2 matches at 15 bases. The germline V gene has CDR1 SGHTS and CDR2 YDEGEE. This CDR3 comprises 17 residues. Germline trimming cut 0 bases from V and 4 bases from J; bases unmatched to any gene: 2. The CDR3 reads CASSLGTSGRAYNEQFF. In DNA, the CDR3 is TGTGCCAGCAGCTTGGGGACTAGCGGGAGGGCGTACAATGAGCAGTTCTTC.